The T cell receptor beta chain described here comes from a study of blood T cell repertoires in COVID-19. V was cut by 1 base and J by 3 bases, with 9 bases left in between. This CDR3 is 14 amino acids long. Germline assignment: CDR1 LGHDT and CDR2 YNNKEL (reference sequence). About this clone: Other nucleotide sequences in the sample specify the same CDR3.

Generated by immunoSEQ multiplex PCR, the TCRdb table keeps only in-frame clones and is missing some. Here the sample spans around 130,000 clones, 70% to 90% being singletons. This chain connects TRBV3-1 (or the pseudogene TRBV3-2) to TRBJ1-1; D might be TRBD1 (5 bases). This sequence originates from a woman aged 55-69 years with acute or convalescent COVID-19. Sequences were obtained from peripheral blood. The CDR3 DNA reads as TGTGCCAGCAGCCAAGTTGGGGGGGACACTGAAGCTTTCTTT. It specifies CASSQVGGDTEAFF.